These 15 T cell receptor beta chains were sequenced from one sample in a study of blood T cell repertoires in COVID-19. Measured with immunoSEQ multiplex PCR; TCRdb has only the in-frame clones, and not every one. The sample consists of about 140,000 clones, roughly 80% of them appearing once. The source material was peripheral blood. Source of these receptors: a man aged 45 to 65 with acute or convalescent COVID-19.

The chain recombines TRBV9 with TRBJ1-1; 9 bases are a match to TRBD1. The CDR3 consists of 13 residues. J lost 10 bases, V lost 3 bases, and 7 bases had no gene match. Germline CDR1 is SGDLS and CDR2 is YYNGEE. CDR3 loop: CASSATTGGRAFF. In DNA, the CDR3 is TGTGCCAGCAGCGCCACCACAGGGGGCCGAGCTTTCTTT.

The chain carries TRBV11-2 and TRBJ2-7, with TRBD2 as a possible D gene (5 bases). Trimming pared 5 bases from V and 2 bases from J, leaving 10 bases between. This CDR3 comprises 13 residues. The germline V gene has CDR1 SGHAT and CDR2 FQNNGV. CDR3 sequence reads: CASSHGVTYEQYV. CDR3 DNA: TGTGCCAGCAGCCACGGGGTCACCTACGAGCAGTACGTC.

V usage is TRBV7-2 and J usage is TRBJ2-5; 11 nucleotides match TRBD2. The CDR3 has 16 amino acids. V shed 5 bases and J 2 bases; nucleotides not matched to a gene: 7. Germline CDR1 reads SGHTA; CDR2 reads FQGNSA. In DNA, the CDR3 is TGTGCCAGCAGCCCTAGACTAGCGGGAAGGCAAGAGACCCAGTACTTC. Residues: CASSPRLAGRQETQYF.

This clone was seen many times. The rearrangement links TRBV6-1 to TRBJ1-5; no clear D. Trimming shortened V by 2 bases and J by 7 bases, and 12 bases separated the two germline ends. From germline, CDR1 is MNHNS and CDR2 SASEGT. This CDR3 has 14 amino acids. This chain's CDR3 is CASSEPPGRQPQHF. The CDR3 DNA is TGTGCCAGCAGTGAACCCCCGGGTCGCCAGCCCCAGCATTTT.

V and J are TRBV19 and TRBJ1-2, with 8 bases aligning to TRBD1. The CDR3 loop spans 15 amino acids. J lost 5 bases, V lost 4 bases, and 9 bases had no gene match. Germline CDR1 LNHDA, CDR2 SQIVND (reference sequence). The DNA of the CDR3 is TGTGCCAGTAGTACAGGGACAGGAGGTCTATATGGCTACACCTTC. As protein: CASSTGTGGLYGYTF.

This chain connects TRBV29-1 to TRBJ2-7; 7 nucleotides align to TRBD1. Trimming at V came to 2 bases and at J to 4 bases, leaving 5 bases not matched to a gene. The CDR3 extends over 13 amino acids. CDR1 is SQVTM and CDR2 is ANQGSEA in the germline V gene. The CDR3 region has the DNA TGCAGCGTTGAAACAGGGGATCGGTACGAGCAGTACTTC. Protein: CSVETGDRYEQYF.

The chain uses TRBV6-5 and TRBJ1-6; 8 nucleotides match TRBD1. Germline lookup yields CDR1 MNHEY and CDR2 SVGAGI. The trim removed 6 bases at V and 9 bases at J, leaving 7 bases unmatched. CDR3 length equals 14 residues. The CDR3 DNA follows: TGTGCCAGCAGAGACGACAGGGGATCTTCACCCCTCCACTTT. This gives the protein CASRDDRGSSPLHF.

CDR3 loop: CASSLVYGGATDTQYF. Here the CDR3 DNA reads TGTGCCAGCAGCTTAGTTTACGGGGGTGCGACAGATACGCAGTATTTT. The chain recombines TRBV7-6 with TRBJ2-3; maybe TRBD2 (6 bases). Germline V gene data show CDR1 as SGHVS and CDR2 as FNYEAQ. This CDR3 region has 16 residues. V lost 1 base to trimming and J lost 3 bases, with 14 bases between them.

This clone was seen just once. The V gene is TRBV2, the J gene TRBJ2-1; tentative D call: TRBD2 (5 bases). The CDR3 is 15 amino acids. The V gene's germline CDR1 is SNHLY and CDR2 FYNNEI. V was trimmed by 2 bases and J by 3 bases, leaving 11 bases between them. CDR3 amino acids: CASSERAVLYNEQFF. The CDR3 region has the DNA TGTGCCAGCAGTGAACGAGCGGTCCTCTACAATGAGCAGTTCTTC.

The chain links TRBV2 to TRBJ1-3; tentatively, D is TRBD1 (6 bases). The germline gives CDR1 SNHLY, CDR2 FYNNEI. Trimming shortened V by 6 bases and J by 0 bases, and 15 bases separated the two germline ends. The CDR3 contains 16 residues. CDR3: CASRADSTSSGNTIYF. CDR3 sequence (DNA): TGTGCCAGCAGGGCGGACAGCACTTCCTCTGGAAACACCATATATTTT.

The chain employs TRBV19 and TRBJ1-4, with a tentative D call TRBD1 (5 bases). V lost 10 bases and J lost 4, with 16 bases in between. In germline, CDR1 is LNHDA, CDR2 SQIVND (reference sequence). The CDR3 consists of 14 residues. The CDR3 is CATLAGGGNEKLFF. The CDR3 region has the DNA TGTGCCACCCTCGCGGGGGGAGGTAATGAAAAACTGTTTTTT.

The chain couples TRBV13 to TRBJ2-3; 10 bases line up with TRBD2. Germline assignment: CDR1 PRHDT and CDR2 FYEKMQ (reference sequence). V gave up 2 bases and J gave up 2 bases; unmatched junction bases: 10. The CDR3 totals 18 residues. DNA for the CDR3: TGTGCCAGCAGCTTAAGCGGCCTAGCGGGGGCGGACACAGATACGCAGTATTTT. Protein product: CASSLSGLAGADTDTQYF.

In nucleotides, the CDR3 is TGTGCCAGCAGCGACCTAGGGGGCGCCTACAATGAGCAGTTCTTC. Translating it yields CASSDLGGAYNEQFF. The rearrangement joins TRBV9 to TRBJ2-1, with 7 nucleotides matching TRBD1. Looked up from germline, CDR1 is SGDLS and CDR2 is YYNGEE. The trim removed 3 bases at V and 2 bases at J, leaving 5 bases unmatched. This CDR3 spans 15 amino acids.

This clone was seen just once. V is TRBV4-1 and J is TRBJ2-2; TRBD1 matches 8 bases. V shed 4 bases and J 3 bases; nucleotides not matched to a gene: 4. The length of the CDR3 is 15 residues. Germline values: CDR1 MGHRA, CDR2 YSYEKL. This CDR3 reads CASSLADRDTGELFF. In DNA form, the CDR3 reads TGCGCCAGCAGCCTCGCGGACAGGGACACCGGGGAGCTGTTTTTT.

The chain joins TRBV19 to TRBJ1-2; D gene uncertain. There are 13 residues in the CDR3. Trimming removed 7 bases from V and 10 bases from J, with 19 bases in between. Germline V lookup: CDR1 LNHDA, CDR2 SQIVND (reference sequence). The CDR3 here is CASMSGPRYVYTF. The CDR3 DNA reads as TGTGCCAGTATGTCTGGGCCCCGCTACGTCTACACCTTC.